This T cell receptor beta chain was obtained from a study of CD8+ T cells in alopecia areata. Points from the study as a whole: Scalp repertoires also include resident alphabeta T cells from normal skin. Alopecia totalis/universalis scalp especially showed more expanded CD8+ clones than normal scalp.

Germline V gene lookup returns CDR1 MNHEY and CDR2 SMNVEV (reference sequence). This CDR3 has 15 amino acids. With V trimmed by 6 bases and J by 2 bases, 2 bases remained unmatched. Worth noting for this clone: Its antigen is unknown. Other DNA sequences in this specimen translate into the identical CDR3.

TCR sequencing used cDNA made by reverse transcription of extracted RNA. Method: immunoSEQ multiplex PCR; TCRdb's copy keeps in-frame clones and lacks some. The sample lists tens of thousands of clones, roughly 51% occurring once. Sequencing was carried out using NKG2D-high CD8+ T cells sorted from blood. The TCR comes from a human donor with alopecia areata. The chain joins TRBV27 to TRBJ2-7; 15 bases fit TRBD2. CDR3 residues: CASRGLAGGTYEQYF. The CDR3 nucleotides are TGTGCCAGCAGGGGACTAGCGGGAGGTACCTACGAGCAGTACTTC.